One sample yielded the 32 T cell receptor beta chains listed below, sequenced in a study of blood T cells in healthy people across ages. With a J-beta primer mix and a sample-barcoded 5' primer, a second PCR ran 7 to 11 cycles. TCRdb analysed the 5' RACE reads with MiXCR anew, one entry per CDR3 protein. This sample yields approximately 600,000 distinct CDR3 sequences, of which approximately 59% are seen a single time; over 30% belongs to the top ten. The sequenced sample was blood. All receptors derive from a man aged 55 to 70 in good health.

The table lists this clonotype with many counts. The chain links TRBV7-2 to TRBJ1-5; 11 bases are a match to TRBD1. The germline V gene has CDR1 SGHTA and CDR2 FQGNSA. The CDR3 loop spans 15 amino acids. V shed 4 bases, J shed 7 bases, and the junction held 6 bases outside the gene matches. CDR3 coding DNA: TGTGCCAGCAGCTCGGGACAGGGGGTCGGGCAGCCCCAGCATTTT. Amino acids: CASSSGQGVGQPQHF.

The chain employs TRBV29-1 and TRBJ1-2, with 7 bases lining up with TRBD1. J was trimmed by 3 bases and V by 5 bases; bases with no gene match: 6. This CDR3 contains 13 residues. The germline V gene has CDR1 SQVTM and CDR2 ANQGSEA. This CDR3 reads CSVRRGQDYGYTF. The CDR3 coding sequence is TGCAGCGTTCGTAGGGGGCAAGACTATGGCTACACCTTC.

Ten or more counts support this clonotype. The rearrangement uses TRBV7-2 and TRBJ2-7; 8 positions match TRBD1. Germline V gene sequence: CDR1 SGHTA, CDR2 FQGNSA. The CDR3 has 15 amino acids. Unmatched junction bases numbered 5, after V lost 1 base and J lost 3 bases. The CDR3 is CASSLDLQGVYEQYF. The CDR3 coding sequence is TGTGCCAGCAGCTTAGATTTACAGGGGGTCTACGAGCAGTACTTC.

In nucleotides, the CDR3 is TGCAGTGCAGCCGTAGGAGCCAAAAACATTCAGTACTTC. Amino acids: CSAAVGAKNIQYF. V gene TRBV20-1 combines with J gene TRBJ2-4, with D unclear. CDR3 length equals 13 residues. V lost 6 bases and J 0 bases, leaving 9 bases between the germline ends. CDR1 is DFQATT, CDR2 SNEGSKA, per germline (reference sequence).

The V call is TRBV6-1, the J call TRBJ1-1; D is unclear. The germline gives CDR1 MNHNS, CDR2 SASEGT. This CDR3 spans 13 amino acids. V lost 2 bases and J 2 bases, leaving 6 bases between the germline ends. DNA of the CDR3: TGTGCCAGCAGTGAAATTGGCAACACTGAAGCTTTCTTT. The encoded protein is CASSEIGNTEAFF.

The chain combines TRBV6-1 with TRBJ2-1; 10 bases line up with TRBD1. V gave up 11 bases and J gave up 10 bases; unmatched junction bases: 8. The germline V gene has CDR1 MNHNS and CDR2 SASEGT. The length of the CDR3 is 12 residues. CDR3 region: CAGQTGGREQFF. CDR3 sequence (DNA): TGTGCCGGACAGACAGGGGGCCGGGAGCAGTTCTTC.

This chain links TRBV2 with TRBJ1-6; D ambiguous. CDR1 and CDR2 (germline): SNHLY, FYNNEI. Trimming left V 4 bases short and J 7 bases short, with 8 bases between. This CDR3 has 13 residues. CDR3 sequence reads: CASSVGLNSPLHF. CDR3 coding DNA: TGTGCCAGCAGTGTAGGTTTAAATTCACCCCTCCACTTT.

This rearrangement joins TRBV24-1 to TRBJ2-4, with 7 positions matching TRBD2. The closer fit of TRBJ2-7 to the DNA end suggests the J call may be wrong. Germline CDR1 and CDR2: KGHDR and SFDVKD. This CDR3 is 16 amino acids long. The CDR3 is CATSDWLCGEGCEQYF. Written as DNA, the CDR3 is TGTGCCACCAGTGATTGGCTGTGTGGGGAGGGCTGCGAGCAGTACTTC.

This chain connects TRBV27 to TRBJ1-1; 7 bases match TRBD1. The germline gives CDR1 MNHEY, CDR2 SMNVEV (reference sequence). CDR3 size: 13 residues. V was pared by 5 bases and J by 8 bases, with 8 bases of the junction left unmatched. CDR3 amino acids: CASSAQGVGEAFF. The CDR3 region has the DNA TGTGCCAGCAGTGCCCAGGGGGTCGGGGAAGCTTTCTTT.

V gene TRBV27 combines with J gene TRBJ1-6; tentative D call: TRBD1 (6 bases). Between the trimmed V and J ends, which lost 3 bases and 0 bases, there was a span of 12 bases. Germline CDR1 reads MNHEY; CDR2 reads SMNVEV (reference sequence). The CDR3 totals 17 residues. In DNA, the CDR3 is TGTGCCAGCAGTTTGGGGGCAGGGCGCTCCTATAATTCACCCCTCCACTTT. Its translation is CASSLGAGRSYNSPLHF.

The chain joins TRBV6-6 to TRBJ1-2; 7 nucleotides agree with TRBD1. The CDR3 is 12 amino acids. Germline loops: CDR1 MNHNY, CDR2 SVGAGI (reference sequence). Unmatched junction bases numbered 4, after V lost 8 bases and J lost 4 bases. The CDR3 DNA reads as TGTGCCAGCGGACAGGCTGTCTATGGCTACACCTTC. It is translated as CASGQAVYGYTF.

V is TRBV20-1 and J is TRBJ2-7, with 8 bases lining up with TRBD2. Germline-derived CDR1 and CDR2 are DFQATT and SNEGSKA (reference sequence). The CDR3 covers 16 residues. Trimming removed 6 bases from V and 7 bases from J; junction bases left unmatched: 20. In DNA form, the CDR3 reads TGCAGTGCCCCCGGCCCTGCGGGGGGTTCCTACAATGAGCAGTACTTC. Translated, it gives CSAPGPAGGSYNEQYF.

The V call is TRBV5-6, the J call TRBJ2-3; 7 positions agree with TRBD1. The germline V gene encodes CDR1 SGHDT and CDR2 YYEEEE. This CDR3 region has 16 residues. V trimming: 0 bases; J trimming: 0 bases; junction bases outside the gene matches: 4. The CDR3: CASSLGDSLSTDTQYF. The CDR3 coding sequence is TGTGCCAGCAGCTTGGGGGACAGCTTAAGCACAGATACGCAGTATTTT.

V and J are TRBV20-1 and TRBJ1-2; the D is unclear. Germline lookup yields CDR1 DFQATT and CDR2 SNEGSKA (reference sequence). This CDR3 has 15 amino acids. V lost 0 bases, J lost 3 bases, and 14 bases lay in between. The CDR3 region is CSARDLVAGDYGYTF. For the CDR3, the DNA is TGCAGTGCTAGAGATTTGGTCGCAGGAGACTATGGCTACACCTTC.

This clonotype was picked up a small number of times. The CDR3 sequence: CASRGWETQYF. In nucleotides, the CDR3 is TGTGCCAGCAGAGGATGGGAGACCCAGTACTTC. V usage is TRBV25-1 and J usage is TRBJ2-5; D unclear. The V and J ends lost 6 bases and 5 bases respectively, with 7 bases between them. The CDR3 has 11 amino acids. Germline V lookup: CDR1 MGHDK, CDR2 SYGVNS.

This clonotype appeared a few times. The V and J genes are TRBV5-1 and TRBJ2-1, with TRBD2 identical over 14 bases. Germline V gene lookup returns CDR1 SGHRS and CDR2 YFSETQ. The V and J ends lost 4 bases and 5 bases, in that order; junction bases with no gene match: 5. CDR3 size: 16 residues. The DNA of the CDR3 is TGCGCCAGCAGCACGACTAGCGGGGGGGGAAACAATGAGCAGTTCTTC. Its protein is CASSTTSGGGNNEQFF. The whole variable domain, remainder taken from reference TRBV5-1 and TRBJ2-1, is KAGVTQTPRYLIKTRGQQVTLSCSPISGHRSVSWYQQTPGQGLQFLFEYFSETQRNKGNFPGRFSGRQFSNSRSEMNVSTLELGDSALYLCASSTTSGGGNNEQFFGPGTRLTVL.

In the case of this clonotype: One end of the junction does not line up with germline, which may come from a read error. CDR3 amino acids: CTSRIGEGSHNEQFF. The CDR3 DNA reads as TGTACCAGCAGAATAGGGGAGGGCAGCCACAATGAGCAGTTCTTC. The chain links TRBV28 to TRBJ2-1; the match to TRBD2 covers 7 bases. Germline V gene sequence: CDR1 MDHEN, CDR2 SYDVKM. The CDR3 loop spans 15 amino acids.

In DNA form, the CDR3 reads TGTGCCAGCAGCCAAACAGGGTATGGAAACTCGTATAATTCACCCCTCCACTTT. It encodes CASSQTGYGNSYNSPLHF. V gene TRBV4-2 combines with J gene TRBJ1-6, with D possibly TRBD1 on 6 matching bases. Trimming took 2 bases from V and 4 from J, leaving 18 bases between them. This CDR3 contains 18 residues. Germline CDR1 and CDR2: LGHNA and YNFKEQ.

This clonotype was seen once. The chain is built from TRBV9 and TRBJ1-1; possible D gene TRBD1, 6 bases. Trimming pared 3 bases from V and 4 bases from J, leaving 13 bases between. The CDR3 length is 14 residues. Germline V gene lookup returns CDR1 SGDLS and CDR2 YYNGEE. This chain's CDR3 is CASSATRGGTEAFF. The CDR3 nucleotides read TGTGCCAGCAGCGCAACAAGGGGGGGCACTGAAGCTTTCTTT.

The chain couples TRBV27 to TRBJ2-6, with D tentatively TRBD1 or TRBD2 (5 bases each). Germline loops: CDR1 MNHEY, CDR2 SMNVEV (reference sequence). The CDR3 consists of 17 residues. Trimming left V 7 bases short and J 0 bases short, with 16 bases between. CDR3 sequence (DNA): TGTGCCAGCACCCCAACGGGGACCAACTCTGGGGCCAACGTCCTGACTTTC. It encodes CASTPTGTNSGANVLTF.

The V gene is TRBV18, the J gene TRBJ1-2; possibly TRBD1 for D (5 bases). V dropped 4 bases and J dropped 7 bases, with 25 bases sitting between them. This CDR3 has 17 amino acids. In germline, CDR1 is KGHSH, CDR2 LQKENI. For the CDR3, the DNA is TGTGCCAGCTCACAACCGGGGGTCACAAAGCCCAGCTGTGGCTACACCTTC. This sequence encodes CASSQPGVTKPSCGYTF.

In this sample, this clonotype turned up a few times. This chain connects TRBV4-1 to TRBJ1-6, with D unclear. V lost 5 bases to trimming and J lost 0 bases, with 11 bases between them. This CDR3 region has 16 residues. Germline lookup yields CDR1 MGHRA and CDR2 YSYEKL. The DNA for the CDR3 is TGCGCCAGCAGCTCAGAATTTAGCTCCTATAATTCACCCCTCCACTTT. Translation gives CASSSEFSSYNSPLHF.

This clonotype has just a few counts. The chain links TRBV12-3 or TRBV12-4 to TRBJ2-3, with D perhaps given as TRBD1 or TRBD2 (5 bases each). The CDR3 runs to 13 residues. Trimming pared 3 bases from V and 4 bases from J, leaving 8 bases between. The CDR3 protein is CASSFLGADTQYF. The CDR3 coding sequence is TGTGCCAGCAGTTTTTTGGGGGCAGATACGCAGTATTTT.

The rearrangement joins TRBV10-3 to TRBJ1-5, with D possibly TRBD1 on 5 matching bases. Germline V gene sequence: CDR1 ENHRY, CDR2 SYGVKD. V lost 10 bases to trimming and J lost 0 bases, with 22 bases between them. The CDR3 sequence is 17 residues long. The CDR3 sequence is CATSSGLRDYSNQPQHF. Here the CDR3 DNA reads TGTGCCACCTCGAGCGGTTTAAGGGACTATAGCAATCAGCCCCAGCATTTT.

J is TRBJ2-1 and V is TRBV5-1, with TRBD2 matching 13 bases. V dropped 4 bases and J dropped 9; count of bases not matched to a gene: 7. This CDR3 is 15 amino acids long. In germline, CDR1 is SGHRS, CDR2 YFSETQ. In nucleotides, the CDR3 is TGCGCCAGCAGCCCGACTAGCGGGGGGCCGGGTGAGCAGTTCTTC. Translating it yields CASSPTSGGPGEQFF. Drawing the rest from reference TRBV5-1 and TRBJ2-1, the complete variable domain is KAGVTQTPRYLIKTRGQQVTLSCSPISGHRSVSWYQQTPGQGLQFLFEYFSETQRNKGNFPGRFSGRQFSNSRSEMNVSTLELGDSALYLCASSPTSGGPGEQFFGPGTRLTVL.

This chain links TRBV4-1 with TRBJ1-1; TRBD1 aligns across 7 bases. Trimming cost V 3 bases and J 8 bases; bases outside gene matches: 9. From germline, CDR1 is MGHRA and CDR2 YSYEKL. This CDR3 is 14 amino acids long. The CDR3 loop is CASSHPRQGREAFF. The CDR3 coding sequence is TGCGCCAGCAGCCATCCACGACAGGGACGGGAAGCTTTCTTT.

The V and J genes are TRBV5-1 and TRBJ2-3; D call uncertain. There are 15 residues in the CDR3. The germline V and J ends were trimmed by 2 bases and 2 bases, with 12 bases remaining between them. In germline, CDR1 is SGHRS, CDR2 YFSETQ. CDR3 protein: CASSFIDKFTDTQYF. DNA for the CDR3: TGCGCCAGCAGCTTCATTGACAAGTTCACAGATACGCAGTATTTT. Looking up the rest from reference TRBV5-1 and TRBJ2-3 gives the full variable domain: KAGVTQTPRYLIKTRGQQVTLSCSPISGHRSVSWYQQTPGQGLQFLFEYFSETQRNKGNFPGRFSGRQFSNSRSEMNVSTLELGDSALYLCASSFIDKFTDTQYFGPGTRLTVL.

This clonotype has just a few counts. The chain joins TRBV5-1 to TRBJ2-1, with D uncertain. V was shortened by 0 bases and J by 6 bases, with 7 bases between the two germline ends. The CDR3 runs 13 residues. From germline, CDR1 is SGHRS and CDR2 YFSETQ. The CDR3 here is CASSLEQSNEQFF. The DNA for the CDR3 is TGCGCCAGCAGCTTGGAACAGAGCAATGAGCAGTTCTTC.

This chain links TRBV5-8 with TRBJ2-7, with D possibly matching TRBD1 (6 bases). The closer fit of TRBJ2-5 to the DNA end suggests the J call may be wrong. The CDR3 consists of 13 residues. Looked up from germline, CDR1 is SGHTS and CDR2 is YDEGEE. In nucleotides, the CDR3 is TGTGCCAGCAGCTCGACGGACAGCAAGACCCAGTACTTC. This sequence encodes CASSSTDSKTQYF.

This clonotype was seen only a few times. The J gene is TRBJ2-5, the V gene TRBV20-1; D is perhaps TRBD1 (6 bases). The J call may be faulty, since TRBJ2-7 better matches the DNA end. From germline, CDR1 is DFQATT and CDR2 SNEGSKA (reference sequence). The CDR3 length is 14 residues. The DNA of the CDR3 is TGCAGTGCTAACAGGGTATTATCCTCATACGAGCAGTACTTC. Its protein product is CSANRVLSSYEQYF.

The V gene is TRBV14, the J gene TRBJ2-7, with D possibly matching TRBD1 (5 bases). From germline, CDR1 is SGHDN and CDR2 FVKESK. V lost 5 bases and J lost 6, with 14 bases in between. There are 13 residues in the CDR3. The CDR3 DNA is TGTGCCAGCAGCAATATGGAAGGGGCCGAGCAGTACTTC. Its translation is CASSNMEGAEQYF.

CDR3 nucleotide sequence: TGTGCCAGCAGGGCACGGGATCGGTCTGTGTGGTACTTC. Amino acids: CASRARDRSVWYF. The rearrangement uses TRBV6-6 and TRBJ2-7; TRBD2 might be the D (5 bases). The CDR3 has 13 amino acids. Germline loops: CDR1 MNHNY, CDR2 SVGAGI (reference sequence). The V end was cut by 6 bases, the J end by 12 bases, with 21 bases between.